This TCR beta chain was identified during a study of cytomegalovirus exposure and HLA in healthy donors. Study information: Among several hundred genotyped donors, approximately 80% fell in the Caucasian-associated ancestry cluster.

Primers for the PCR totalled 60 Vbeta and 13 Jbeta. Assay: immunoSEQ multiplex PCR; the TCRdb copy retains only in-frame clones and omits some. The sample records about 190,000 clones, approximately 70% being singletons. Germline values: CDR1 SGHDT, CDR2 YYEEEE. Trimming at V came to 5 bases and at J to 2 bases, leaving 6 bases not matched to a gene. CDR3 length: 15 residues. About this clone: Its antigen is still unknown.

Study-level findings and limits: Donors belonging to an Asian-associated ancestry cluster reportedly showed fewer N-insertions in productive TCRs than the approximately 700-donor mean, according to what a later analysis found. Highest at DRB1 and lowest at HLA-C, TCR association rates differed among HLA loci in a later analysis. Of the V segments, some could not be distinguished, including TRBV6-2 and TRBV6-3, and were excluded.

The sequence was obtained from a woman aged 25 to 39 in good health and CMV-seropositive. The chain employs TRBV5-6 and TRBJ2-1, with 8 bases lining up with TRBD2. The sample comprised PBMCs. Here the CDR3 reads CASRSSGSPYNEQFF. The DNA of the CDR3 is TGTGCCAGCAGGTCGAGCGGGAGTCCCTACAATGAGCAGTTCTTC.